This TCR beta chain was retrieved from a study of T cell responses to AZD1222 COVID-19 vaccine. Study context: Second-dose groups at about 4 or about 12 weeks were pooled. Study conclusions and caveats: The reported proportion of spike-specific TCRs targeting unmutated variant regions was nearly half.

TCRdb's table, derived via immunoSEQ multiplex PCR, lists solely in-frame clones and lacks some. In the table there are some 150,000 clones, approximately 90% of which are singletons. CDR3 size: 19 residues. Comments on this clone: What it recognizes is unknown.

The chain combines TRBV21-1 with TRBJ1-3; the tabulated D call, TRBD1, remains unverified against the DNA. TRBV21-1 is classified as a pseudogene. The sample consisted of peripheral blood, taken on day 0 of AZD1222 vaccination. This sequence was found in an adult in good health. Written as DNA, the CDR3 is TGTGCCAGCAGCAAAGAAGGGTGGACAGGGTCTAACTCTGGAAACACCATATATTTT. It specifies CASSKEGWTGSNSGNTIYF.